This is a list of T cell receptor beta chains from one sample in a study of somatic mutations in cytotoxic T cells in rheumatoid arthritis. Assay: immunoSEQ multiplex PCR; the TCRdb copy retains only in-frame clones and omits some. Among 15,000 to 20,000 clones listed, roughly 82% were seen once. The sample consisted of CD8+ T cells sorted from blood. The receptors were sampled from a woman aged 45-60 years in good health. Each CDR3 is given with its conserved first and last residue.

cdr3_aa	v_call	j_call	cdr3_length
CASGAPSGFETQYF	TRBV6-1	TRBJ2-5	14
CAGLLWPYEQYF	TRBV30	TRBJ2-7	12
CASSPSAAYEQYF	TRBV6-5	TRBJ2-7	13
CASSPNGELFF	TRBV7-6	TRBJ2-2	11
CASSPDLGYEQYF	TRBV5-1	TRBJ2-7	13
CASSPWEGAGEQYF	TRBV5-4	TRBJ2-7	14
CASSAGLVASYEQYF	TRBV9	TRBJ2-7	15
CASSLFVNEQYF	TRBV7-3	TRBJ2-7	12
CASSQGRHTDTQYF	TRBV14	TRBJ2-3	14
CASGTRSSYEQYF	TRBV27	TRBJ2-7	13
CASSQPDTLGTEAFF	TRBV4-1	TRBJ1-1	15
CASSQDMEGSGGYEQYF	TRBV4-2	NA	17
CASSLDGRFPYNEQFF	TRBV5-6	TRBJ2-1	16
CASSFVGGDEQFF	TRBV5-4	TRBJ2-1	13
CASSLEFSSEQYF	TRBV27	TRBJ2-7	13
CASSESRYDTGELFF	TRBV21-1	TRBJ2-2	15
CASSQVLAPYYEQYF	TRBV4-1	TRBJ2-7	15
CAIRGTGGLTDTQYF	TRBV10-3	TRBJ2-3	15
CASSSTGTVAQREINEQFF	TRBV28	TRBJ2-1	19
CASSVTGVSGNEQFF	TRBV9	TRBJ2-1	15
CASSPGYRGESSYEQYF	TRBV7-9	TRBJ2-7	17
CAWAIEQGPYTEAFF	TRBV30	TRBJ1-1	15
CASTTPGTWSYNSPLHF	TRBV28	TRBJ1-6	17
CAISEAQGPNYGYTF	TRBV10-3	TRBJ1-2	15
CASKPPGVNTEAFF	TRBV6-1	TRBJ1-1	14
CASSPWERETQYF	TRBV7-9	TRBJ2-5	13
CASSPGTAYEQYF	TRBV2	TRBJ2-7	13
CASSEVAIYEQYF	TRBV6-1	TRBJ2-7	13
CASSPDYADYEQYF	TRBV7-4	NA	14
CASSKGQAISYEQYF	TRBV27	TRBJ2-7	15
CASSDRTGVSYEQYF	TRBV27	TRBJ2-7	15
CASSLDTSYNEQFF	TRBV28	TRBJ2-1	14
CASSLTGLGTGELFF	TRBV11-3	TRBJ2-2	15
CASSLRLTEETQYF	TRBV28	TRBJ2-5	14
CASSPPGGINNEQFF	TRBV6-5	TRBJ2-1	15
CASMGASTEAFF	TRBV28	TRBJ1-1	12
CASTAPGKTFF	TRBV6-5	TRBJ1-1	11
CASSLSAGKNEQFF	TRBV4-1	TRBJ2-1	14
CASSQGLAGGFDEQFF	TRBV4-2	TRBJ2-1	16
CASSRTYVEQFF	TRBV19	TRBJ2-1	12
CASSLRGGGANVLTF	TRBV4-1	TRBJ2-6	15
CASSETVSYEQYF	TRBV2	NA	13
CASSPAGGTEAFF	TRBV9	TRBJ1-1	13
CASSYGLAAYNEQFF	TRBV6-5	TRBJ2-1	15
CASGGDSPLHF	TRBV30	TRBJ1-6	11
CASSERPGTSGNEQFF	TRBV6-4	TRBJ2-1	16
CASSFLSLHPTEAFF	TRBV7-9	TRBJ1-1	15
CASSEVGVEAFF	TRBV25-1	TRBJ1-1	12
CASSSQEAGGNTGELFF	TRBV7-9	TRBJ2-2	17
CAISKTGSAYNEQFF	TRBV10-3	TRBJ2-1	15
CASRLGGRVQETQYF	TRBV2	TRBJ2-5	15
CASSQEGQEGPEAFF	TRBV14	TRBJ1-1	15
CASSGTGTENTGELFF	TRBV9	TRBJ2-2	16
CASSPGGTEAFF	TRBV11-3	TRBJ1-1	12
CASTVSGGTLNEQFF	TRBV9	TRBJ2-1	15
CASSLDNSVNTEAFF	TRBV7-9	TRBJ1-1	15
CASSLSIADINTF	TRBV27	TRBJ1-2	13